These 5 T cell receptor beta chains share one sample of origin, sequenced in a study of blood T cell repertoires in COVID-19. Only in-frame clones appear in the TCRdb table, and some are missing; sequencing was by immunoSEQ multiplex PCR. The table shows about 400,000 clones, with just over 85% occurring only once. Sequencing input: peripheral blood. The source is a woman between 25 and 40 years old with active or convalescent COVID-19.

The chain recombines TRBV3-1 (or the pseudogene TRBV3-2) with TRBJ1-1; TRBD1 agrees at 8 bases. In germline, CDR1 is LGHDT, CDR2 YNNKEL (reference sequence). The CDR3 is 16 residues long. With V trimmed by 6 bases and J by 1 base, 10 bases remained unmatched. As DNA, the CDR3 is TGTGCCAGCAGGATTTACGGACAGGGTAAGAACACTGAAGCTTTCTTT. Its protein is CASRIYGQGKNTEAFF.

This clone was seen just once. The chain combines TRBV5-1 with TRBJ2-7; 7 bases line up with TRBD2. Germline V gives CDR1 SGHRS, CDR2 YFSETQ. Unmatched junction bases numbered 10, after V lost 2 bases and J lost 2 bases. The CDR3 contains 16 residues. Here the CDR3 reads CASSFSLAEPAYEQYF. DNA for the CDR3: TGCGCCAGCAGCTTTTCCCTAGCGGAGCCCGCCTACGAGCAGTACTTC.

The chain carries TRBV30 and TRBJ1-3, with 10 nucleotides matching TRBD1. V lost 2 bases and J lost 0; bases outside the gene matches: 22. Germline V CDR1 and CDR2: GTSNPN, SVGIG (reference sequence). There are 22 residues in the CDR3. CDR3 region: CAWSSTYHTGQGMSSSGNTIYF. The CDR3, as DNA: TGTGCCTGGAGTTCTACCTACCATACGGGACAGGGGATGAGCAGCTCTGGAAACACCATATATTTT. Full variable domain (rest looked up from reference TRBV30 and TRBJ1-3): SQTIHQWPATLVQPVGSPLSLECTVEGTSNPNLYWYRQAAGRGLQLLFYSVGIGQISSEVPQNLSASRPQDRQFILSSKKLLLSDSGFYLCAWSSTYHTGQGMSSSGNTIYFGEGSWLTVV.

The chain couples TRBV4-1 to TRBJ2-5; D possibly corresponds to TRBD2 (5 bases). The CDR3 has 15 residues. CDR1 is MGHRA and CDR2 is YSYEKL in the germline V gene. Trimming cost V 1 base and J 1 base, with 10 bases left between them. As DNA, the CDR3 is TGCGCCAGCAGCCAAGTAGGGCTAGCCCAAGAGACCCAGTACTTC. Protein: CASSQVGLAQETQYF.

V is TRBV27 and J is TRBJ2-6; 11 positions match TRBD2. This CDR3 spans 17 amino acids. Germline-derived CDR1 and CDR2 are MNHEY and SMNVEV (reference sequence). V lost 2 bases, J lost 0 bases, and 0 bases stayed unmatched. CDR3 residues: CASSLGTSGSGANVLTF. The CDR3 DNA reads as TGTGCCAGCAGTTTAGGGACTAGCGGCTCTGGGGCCAACGTCCTGACTTTC.